This T cell receptor (beta chain) was observed in a study of T-cell memory formation after mild COVID-19. MiXCR was run by TCRdb on the 5' RACE reads, yielding one entry per CDR3 protein. This table holds roughly 400,000 distinct CDR3 sequences, approximately 18% found once. CDR3 size: 14 residues. V dropped 0 bases and J dropped 2 bases, with 5 bases sitting between them. The germline V gene has CDR1 MNHEY and CDR2 SVGEGT. This clonotype was counted between two and nine times. The clonotype was recovered from a man aged 18 to 29 who had mild COVID-19 (a few samples of this study predate the infection). Cell type and time point are not known. The specimen was PBMCs or a T cell subset sorted from them (not recorded which). The chain is built from TRBV6-2 or TRBV6-3 and TRBJ1-5; D may be TRBD1 (5 bases). CDR3 residues: CASSYSGGNQPQHF. DNA of the CDR3: TGTGCCAGCAGTTACTCGGGGGGCAATCAGCCCCAGCATTTT.